A selection of T cell receptor beta chains follows, all from one sample in a study of beta chain features in type 1 diabetes. Measured with immunoSEQ multiplex PCR; TCRdb has only the in-frame clones, and not every one. The sample yields approximately 470,000 clones, roughly 30% seen once. The sequencing input was naive CD4+ T cells from blood. The origin of the receptors is a man younger than 35 in good health. Each CDR3 is given with its conserved first and last residue. The D gene is left open where the match is weak. Clone size is not always given. Where it is, it says once, few, many or a class for expanded clones.

D gene	J gene	V gene	clone size	CDR3 DNA	CDR3 protein
TRBD2	TRBJ2-1	TRBV4-1	once	TGCGCCAGCAGCCAACGCACCGGGACTAGCGTCGATGAGCAGTTCTTC	CASSQRTGTSVDEQFF
.	TRBJ1-1	TRBV6-5	.	TGTGCCAGCAGTAGGGCTACAGGGAACACTGAAGCTTTCTTT	CASSRATGNTEAFF
.	TRBJ1-4	TRBV9	.	TGTGCCAGCAGCGTAGAGAGAGGGACGGGGAATGAAAAACTGTTTTTT	CASSVERGTGNEKLFF
.	TRBJ2-1	TRBV7-2	.	TGTGCCAGCAGCTTCCGACAGGCGGGGAATGAGCAGTTCTTC	CASSFRQAGNEQFF
.	TRBJ2-1	TRBV28	few	TGTGCCACAATCGCGGCCGCCTACAATGAGCAGTTCTTC	CATIAAAYNEQFF
.	TRBJ2-3	TRBV7-2	few	TGTGCCAGCAGCTTAGATCCTGGGTCGGCAGATACGCAGTATTTT	CASSLDPGSADTQYF
.	TRBJ2-7	TRBV15	.	TGTGCCACCAGCGGCGGTCGAGGGTCGGCATCCTACGAGCAGTACTTC	CATSGGRGSASYEQYF
.	TRBJ2-1	TRBV28	.	TGTGCCAGCAGTTCCCCAGGGTTTTACAATGAGCAGTTCTTC	CASSSPGFYNEQFF
TRBD2	TRBJ2-1	TRBV7-9	.	TGTGCCAGCAGCTCCGGGACTAGCGGCAACAATGAGCAGTTCTTC	CASSSGTSGNNEQFF
.	TRBJ2-2	TRBV4-1	.	TGCGCCAGCAGCCAGTGGCTAGCGCGATACACCGGGGAGCTGTTTTTT	CASSQWLARYTGELFF
.	TRBJ2-5	TRBV7-2	.	TGTGCCAGCAGCTTAAGACAGGGAGGTACCCAGTACTTC	CASSLRQGGTQYF
.	TRBJ1-1	TRBV7-9	.	TGTGCCAGCAGCCGAGACATCCCCTCGGCAGCTTTCTTT	CASSRDIPSAAFF
TRBD1	TRBJ2-3	TRBV10-3	.	TGTGCCAGCAAAAAGGGGCGGGGACAGGGACCAGATACGCAGTATTTT	CASKKGRGQGPDTQYF
.	TRBJ2-7	TRBV30	.	TGTGCCTGGAGTCCCCCTCAGGGCTACGAGCAGTACTTC	CAWSPPQGYEQYF
.	TRBJ1-2	TRBV30	few	TGTGCCCTCGGAGAGGGGGGGTATGGGAATGGCTACACCTTC	CALGEGGYGNGYTF
.	TRBJ2-5	TRBV11-1	.	TGTGCCAGCAGCTTCGAAGAGACCCAGTACTTC	CASSFEETQYF
.	TRBJ1-5	TRBV7-2	.	TGTGCCAGCAGCACCGAGCGACAACAGCCCCAGCATTTT	CASSTERQQPQHF
.	TRBJ1-2	TRBV7-2	.	TGTGCCAGCAGCTTAGCAGGGAGGAACTATGGCTACACCTTC	CASSLAGRNYGYTF
TRBD2	TRBJ2-1	TRBV5-1	.	TGCGCCAGCAGCCCCCCCCGGGGACTAGCGGGAATCAATGAGCAGTTCTTC	CASSPPRGLAGINEQFF
TRBD2	TRBJ2-1	TRBV7-6	once	TGTGCCAGCAGCTTCTTTAGCGGGAGCTCCTACAATGAGCAGTTCTTC	CASSFFSGSSYNEQFF
TRBD2	TRBJ2-4	TRBV25-1	.	TGTGCCAGCAGTGATGCGGGGGGAGCCAAAAACATTCAGTACTTC	CASSDAGGAKNIQYF
.	TRBJ1-3	TRBV30	.	TGTGCCTGGAGTGGGAGGACAGCCACCCCGAACACCATATATTTT	CAWSGRTATPNTIYF
.	TRBJ1-4	TRBV7-9	few	TGTGCCAGCAGCTACGGCGGAGCTGAGAATGAAAAACTGTTTTTT	CASSYGGAENEKLFF
TRBD2	TRBJ2-1	TRBV4-3	few	TGCGCCAGCAGCCAAGAACAAAGGGGACTAGCGGGAGCGCGTGAGCAGTTCTTC	CASSQEQRGLAGAREQFF
.	TRBJ2-4	TRBV28	.	TGTGCCAGCTATGAGCATCGTCAATATCGTTGGTACTTC	CASYEHRQYRWYF
.	TRBJ2-6	TRBV29-1	.	TGCAGCGTATCTACCCCTGGGGCCAACGTCCTGACTTTC	CSVSTPGANVLTF
.	TRBJ2-3	TRBV29-1	few	TGCAGCGTTGAAGATACAGGGAGGGGTACAGATACGCAGTATTTT	CSVEDTGRGTDTQYF
.	TRBJ1-2	TRBV10-3	.	TGTGCCATCAAGAGGGAGGGGAACTATGGCTACACCTTC	CAIKREGNYGYTF
.	TRBJ2-7	TRBV7-2	few	TGTGCCATGCCCTTAGTTAGCTCCTACGAGCAGTACTTC	CAMPLVSSYEQYF
.	TRBJ2-4	TRBV30	.	TGTGCCTGGAGTCGTACCGGGACCCAAAACATTCAGTACTTC	CAWSRTGTQNIQYF
TRBD2	TRBJ2-1	TRBV9	few	TGTGCCAGCAGCGTAGGCGGGAGTTACAATGAGCAGTTCTTC	CASSVGGSYNEQFF